What follows is one T cell receptor (beta chain) and its context. No cognate antigen has been identified for it. No base quality values were provided; no much bigger clone lies one nucleotide off. This record belongs to a study of patients and donors after allogeneic stem cell transplantation (dated by TCRdb to 2020 to 2021). V drops 4 bases and J drops 12 bases, leaving 13 bases in between. CDR1 and CDR2 are read off the germline V gene as ENHRY and SYGVKD. The CDR3 holds 13 amino acids from the cysteine to the phenylalanine. The DNA shown is the 39-base CDR3, in frame from base 1. The method was RT-PCR. The data were produced on a NextSeq 550. Through fastp at Q25 and MiXCR, TCRdb rebuilt clones from the public reads, retaining in-frame beta chains. Every entry covers one CDR3 protein and lists the most common genes and DNA from its rows. The sample data list fewer than 25,000 distinct CDR3 sequences, and around 28% of these were observed just once. Together, the top ten hold more than 45% of the sample.

Here the chain combines TRBV10-3 and TRBJ1-6; no D gene call is confident. Source material: blood, either unsorted or a sorted T cell fraction (not recorded which). This clonotype was obtained from a human donor who was either an allogeneic HSCT recipient or a stem cell or donor lymphocyte infusion donor (not recorded which). It is not recorded whose cells these are; they may come from a transplant donor. The CDR3 corresponds to CAISVEGFLPLHF. The nucleotide sequence is TGTGCCATCAGTGTGGAAGGGTTCCTACCCCTCCACTTT.